Described below is a single TCR beta chain sequence and its context. The antigen is undetermined. Libraries were prepared by immunoSEQ multiplex PCR; TCRdb keeps only in-frame clonotypes and omits some of them. This sample has over 50,000 clones; approximately 80% occur once, and the top ten carry approximately 16%. These data originate in a study of radiotherapy plus CTLA-4 blockade in lung cancer. Focal radiation and CTLA-4 blockade (ipilimumab) were tested in chemo-refractory metastatic non-small-cell lung cancer patients. The study, taken as a whole, reports: Reportedly, early blood T cell clone dynamics best predicted response, with interferon-beta. There was expansion of tumor-derived TCR clones in blood after radiotherapy plus ipilimumab.

The source is a human donor with non-small cell lung cancer who had a complete response to radiotherapy plus ipilimumab. This material consisted of peripheral blood, taken from a patient treated with radiotherapy plus ipilimumab.

The CDR3 region has the DNA TGTGCCAGCAGCTTACATCCCAGGGCACCTACAGGGAACACTGAAGCTTTCTTT. It is translated as CASSLHPRAPTGNTEAFF. The V and J genes are TRBV7-6 and TRBJ1-1; weak D call: TRBD1 (5 bases). Trimming shortened V by 2 bases and J by 1 base, and 20 bases separated the two germline ends. The CDR3 has 18 residues. The germline gives CDR1 SGHVS, CDR2 FNYEAQ.